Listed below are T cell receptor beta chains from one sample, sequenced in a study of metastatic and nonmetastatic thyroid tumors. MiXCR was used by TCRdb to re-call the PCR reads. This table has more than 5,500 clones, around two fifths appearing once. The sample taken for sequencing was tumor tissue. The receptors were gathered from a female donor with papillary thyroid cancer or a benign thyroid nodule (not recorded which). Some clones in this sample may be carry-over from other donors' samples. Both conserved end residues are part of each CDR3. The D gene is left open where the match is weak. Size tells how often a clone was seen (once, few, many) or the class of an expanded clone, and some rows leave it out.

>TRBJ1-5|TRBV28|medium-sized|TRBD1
TGTGCCAGCAGACTAGGGGGCAGGGCCCTCAATCAGCCCCAGCATTTT
CASRLGGRALNQPQHF
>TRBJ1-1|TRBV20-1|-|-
TGCAGTGCTAACAGAGCCATGAACACTGAAGCTTTCTTT
CSANRAMNTEAFF
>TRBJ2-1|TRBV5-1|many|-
TGCGCCAGCAGCTTAGAACAGGTAGCGCGATCCAATGAGCAGTTCTTC
CASSLEQVARSNEQFF
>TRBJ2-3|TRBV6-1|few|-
TGTGCCAGCAGTTCAGCGGGACAGGCTGCAGATACGCAGTATTTT
CASSSAGQAADTQYF
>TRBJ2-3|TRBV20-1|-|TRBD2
TGCAGTGCTCCGGGACTAGCAGGAGATACGCAGTATTTT
CSAPGLAGDTQYF
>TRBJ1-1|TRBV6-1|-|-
TGTGCCAGCAGTGAAGGATTTCGGTCCCTGAACACTGAAGCTTTCTTT
CASSEGFRSLNTEAFF
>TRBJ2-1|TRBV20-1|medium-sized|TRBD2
TGCAGTGCTAGTGGTCTACTAGCGGGAGACCCCAATGAGCAGTTCTTC
CSASGLLAGDPNEQFF
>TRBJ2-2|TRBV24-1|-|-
TGTGCCACCAGTGATTTAAGGGACACCGGGGAGCTGTTTTTT
CATSDLRDTGELFF
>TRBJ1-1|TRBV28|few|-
TGTGCCAGCAGAAAAGCGGGACAAAGGAACACTGAAGCTTTCTTT
CASRKAGQRNTEAFF
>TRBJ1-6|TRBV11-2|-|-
TGTGCCAGCAGCCATGATTATAATTCACCCCTCCACTTT
CASSHDYNSPLHF
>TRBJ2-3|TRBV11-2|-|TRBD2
TGTGCCAGCAGCTCTTATCGTCTAGCGGGAACAGATACGCAGTATTTT
CASSSYRLAGTDTQYF
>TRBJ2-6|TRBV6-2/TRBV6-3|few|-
TGTGCCAGCAGTTATCATCAGGGCCTCTCTGGGGCCAACGTCCTGACTTTC
CASSYHQGLSGANVLTF
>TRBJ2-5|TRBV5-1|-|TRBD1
TGCGCCAGCAGCCGTGACAGGGGAGAAGAGACCCAGTACTTC
CASSRDRGEETQYF
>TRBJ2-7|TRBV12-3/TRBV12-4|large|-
TGTGCCAGCAGTCCCCGGGACGGCTACTACGAGCAGTACTTC
CASSPRDGYYEQYF
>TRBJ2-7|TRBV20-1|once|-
TGCAGTGCTAGACCGGCTAGCTGGAGGGTAGGCTACGAGCAGTACTTC
CSARPASWRVGYEQYF
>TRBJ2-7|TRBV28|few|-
TGTGCCAGCAGCACGCTGTCCGTTTCCTACGAGCAGTACTTC
CASSTLSVSYEQYF
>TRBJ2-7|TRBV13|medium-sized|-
TGTGCCAGCAGCCCCCCCACAGGGTCCTACGAGCAGTACTTC
CASSPPTGSYEQYF
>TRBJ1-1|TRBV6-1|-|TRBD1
TGTGCCAGCAGCTGGGACAGGGGGAGCACTGAAGCTTTCTTT
CASSWDRGSTEAFF
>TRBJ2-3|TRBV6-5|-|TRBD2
TGTGCCAGCAGTTTAGCGGGAGCGGCGAGGGTCGATACGCAGTATTTT
CASSLAGAARVDTQYF
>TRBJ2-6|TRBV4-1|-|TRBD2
TGCGCCAGCAGCTTCATGGGGAAGCGGGAGACCAACGTCCTGACTTTC
CASSFMGKRETNVLTF
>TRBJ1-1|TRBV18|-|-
TGTGCCAGCTCACCAGGCAGGGACGCTTTCTTT
CASSPGRDAFF
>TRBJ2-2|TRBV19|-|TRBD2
TGTGCCAGTAGTATCACTAGCGGCTCCGGGGAGCTGTTTTTT
CASSITSGSGELFF
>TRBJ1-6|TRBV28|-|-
TGTGCCAGCTTCAGGTACCAGAATTCACCCCTCCACTTT
CASFRYQNSPLHF
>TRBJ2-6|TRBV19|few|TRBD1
TGTGCCAGTAGTATCTGGACAGGGTTGGGGTTTGGGGCCAACGTCCTGACTTTC
CASSIWTGLGFGANVLTF
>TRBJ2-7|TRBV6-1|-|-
TGTGCCAGCAGGGTTTTCGGAAGCTCCTACGAGCAGTACTTC
CASRVFGSSYEQYF
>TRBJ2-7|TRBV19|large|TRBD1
TGTGCCAGTGGACAGGGGGGAAACTACGAGCAGTACTTC
CASGQGGNYEQYF